Following are 24 T cell receptor beta chains from one sample sequenced in a study of shared clonotypes between healthy human individuals. The assay was immunoSEQ multiplex PCR, and TCRdb's table has in-frame clones only and misses some. The sample holds approximately 700,000 clones, 60% to 75% seen once. Sequences were obtained from memory CD4+ T cells sorted from blood. Indicated subset: CD45RA-negative fraction. The receptors derive from a woman in her thirties in good health.

The count of this clone is one. The gene calls are TRBV7-9 and TRBJ2-1, with 7 bases matching TRBD2. This CDR3 has 16 residues. The V gene end was trimmed by 3 bases and the J gene end by 8 bases; junction bases not matched to a gene: 13. Germline V CDR1 and CDR2: SEHNR, FQNEAQ (reference sequence). The CDR3 reads CASSFRTRFGVDEQFF. The CDR3 DNA sequence: TGTGCCAGCAGCTTTAGGACTAGATTCGGAGTTGATGAGCAGTTCTTC.

The chain uses TRBV5-4 and TRBJ2-7; D might be TRBD1 (5 bases). V was trimmed by 4 bases and J by 3 bases, leaving 20 bases between them. Germline CDR1 is SGHNT and CDR2 is YYREEE (reference sequence). The CDR3 loop spans 16 amino acids. CDR3: CASSAAGWGRNYEQYF. CDR3 nucleotides: TGTGCCAGCAGCGCGGCTGGGTGGGGCAGAAACTACGAGCAGTACTTC.

J is TRBJ2-7 and V is TRBV19, with no clear D. CDR3 length equals 13 residues. The ends were cut back, 4 bases at V and 2 bases at J, with 9 bases in the middle. CDR1 is LNHDA, CDR2 SQIVND, per germline (reference sequence). The CDR3 sequence: CASSTSLAYEQYF. The DNA of the CDR3 is TGTGCCAGTAGTACTAGTTTGGCCTACGAGCAGTACTTC.

This chain links TRBV4-1 with TRBJ2-3; 7 bases line up with TRBD2. In germline, CDR1 is MGHRA, CDR2 YSYEKL. Trimming took 4 bases from V and 2 from J; bases not matched to a gene: 9. This CDR3 has 16 amino acids. This chain's CDR3 is CASSLLPGLNTDTQYF. The CDR3 DNA reads TGCGCCAGCAGCCTCTTGCCGGGACTAAACACAGATACGCAGTATTTT.

The V gene is TRBV7-8, the J gene TRBJ2-2; D not certain. CDR1 is SGHVS and CDR2 is FQNEAQ in the germline V gene. The CDR3 runs 16 residues. Trimming shortened V by 3 bases and J by 3 bases, and 14 bases separated the two germline ends. The CDR3 sequence is CASSLWAPADTGELFF. DNA of the CDR3: TGTGCCAGCAGCTTGTGGGCACCCGCCGACACCGGGGAGCTGTTTTTT.

The V call is TRBV4-2, the J call TRBJ2-7, with D unclear. This CDR3 region has 13 residues. Germline CDR1 and CDR2: LGHNA and YNFKEQ. V lost 1 base to trimming and J lost 6 bases, with 10 bases between them. In nucleotides, the CDR3 is TGTGCCAGCAGCCAAGTTTATGGGCTCGAGCAGTACTTC. It is translated as CASSQVYGLEQYF.

This chain connects TRBV19 to TRBJ2-5, with D possibly matching TRBD2 (5 bases). Germline V gene lookup returns CDR1 LNHDA and CDR2 SQIVND (reference sequence). The CDR3 runs to 14 residues. V gave up 5 bases and J gave up 6 bases, with 16 bases separating them. The CDR3 DNA sequence: TGTGCCAGTAGTCCCGCTTCGGGAAGCAAGACCCAGTACTTC. Its translation: CASSPASGSKTQYF.

Only a few counts were recorded for this clone. The V and J genes are TRBV5-1 and TRBJ1-2; 7 bases align to TRBD1. V dropped 0 bases and J dropped 0; count of bases not matched to a gene: 2. The CDR3 length is 15 residues. Germline CDR1 reads SGHRS; CDR2 reads YFSETQ. CDR3 region: CASSLEGTANYGYTF. In DNA, the CDR3 is TGCGCCAGCAGCTTGGAGGGGACAGCTAACTATGGCTACACCTTC.

The V call is TRBV6-1, the J call TRBJ2-6; D remains unclear. Germline assignment: CDR1 MNHNS and CDR2 SASEGT. The ends were cut back, 7 bases at V and 0 bases at J, with 10 bases in the middle. The CDR3 length is 15 residues. The DNA for the CDR3 is TGTGCCAGCACCTCCAGCCACTCTGGGGCCAACGTCCTGACTTTC. Residues: CASTSSHSGANVLTF.

The genes are TRBV21-1 and TRBJ2-7; TRBD1 is the table's D call and was not checked against the DNA. TRBV21-1 is given as a pseudogene. This CDR3 spans 14 amino acids. The CDR3 DNA is TGTGCCAGCAGCTACCGACAGGACCCATACGAGCAGTACTTC. Encoded protein: CASSYRQDPYEQYF.

The table lists this clone with a few counts. This sequence joins TRBV9 and TRBJ1-1, with D possibly matching TRBD1 (5 bases). Germline-derived CDR1 and CDR2 are SGDLS and YYNGEE. Trimming took off 3 bases at V and 8 bases at J, with 11 bases between the two ends. The CDR3 sequence is 12 residues long. In DNA form, the CDR3 reads TGTGCCAGCAGCGGAACAGGTCGCGAAGCTTTCTTT. Protein: CASSGTGREAFF.

In this sample, this clone turned up a few times. The chain links TRBV5-1 to TRBJ2-3; TRBD2 agrees at 8 bases. This CDR3 is 16 amino acids long. Germline CDR1 SGHRS, CDR2 YFSETQ. V was pared by 4 bases and J by 3 bases, with 10 bases of the junction left unmatched. This CDR3 is CASSGIREGRTDTQYF. CDR3 sequence (DNA): TGCGCCAGCAGCGGTATCCGGGAGGGCCGGACAGATACGCAGTATTTT. The variable domain in full, with the rest retrieved from reference TRBV5-1 and TRBJ2-3, is KAGVTQTPRYLIKTRGQQVTLSCSPISGHRSVSWYQQTPGQGLQFLFEYFSETQRNKGNFPGRFSGRQFSNSRSEMNVSTLELGDSALYLCASSGIREGRTDTQYFGPGTRLTVL.

A remark on this clone: Other DNA sequences in the same sample also yield this CDR3. This chain joins TRBV18 and TRBJ1-5, with D uncertain. Trimming shortened V by 3 bases and J by 1 base, and 4 bases separated the two germline ends. Germline V gene sequence: CDR1 KGHSH, CDR2 LQKENI. The CDR3 consists of 13 residues. The CDR3 DNA follows: TGTGCCAGCTCACCGGGCAGCAATCAGCCCCAGCATTTT. This gives the protein CASSPGSNQPQHF.

In this sample, this clone turned up a few times. The rearrangement joins TRBV29-1 to TRBJ2-3; 8 nucleotides line up with TRBD2. CDR1 and CDR2 from the germline V gene are SQVTM and ANQGSEA. CDR3 length: 14 residues. J was trimmed by 1 base and V by 5 bases; bases with no gene match: 5. CDR3 DNA sequence: TGCAGCGTTCAGGGACTAGGGGGCACAGATACGCAGTATTTT. Amino acid sequence: CSVQGLGGTDTQYF.

This chain links TRBV15 with TRBJ2-4; the match to TRBD1 covers 7 bases. Germline CDR1 and CDR2: LNHNV and YYDKDF (reference sequence). The CDR3 sequence is 16 residues long. With 1 base clipped from V and 1 base from J, the junction kept 4 bases outside the gene matches. In DNA form, the CDR3 reads TGTGCCACCAGCAGAGGGACGACAGGGGCCAAAAACATTCAGTACTTC. Encoded protein: CATSRGTTGAKNIQYF. The full variable domain, its missing parts supplied by reference TRBV15 and TRBJ2-4, is DAMVIQNPRYQVTQFGKPVTLSCSQTLNHNVMYWYQQKSSQAPKLLFHYYDKDFNNEADTPDNFQSRRPNTSFCFLDIRSPGLGDTAMYLCATSRGTTGAKNIQYFGAGTRLSVL.

This clone has at least ten counts. The V and J genes are TRBV23-1 and TRBJ2-7; D possibly corresponds to TRBD1 (5 bases). TRBV23-1 is assigned to the ORF class and has an uncertain function. CDR3 length equals 15 residues. Trimming took 4 bases from V and 3 from J, leaving 16 bases between them. For the CDR3, the DNA is TGCGCCAGCAGTCGAGCGACAGTGTCATACTACGAGCAGTACTTC. This translates into CASSRATVSYYEQYF.

Points on this clone: Within the sample, other DNA sequences also encode this same CDR3. The J gene is TRBJ2-1, the V gene TRBV10-3, with 11 bases aligning to TRBD2. Looked up from germline, CDR1 is ENHRY and CDR2 is SYGVKD. CDR3 length: 14 amino acids. V trimming: 10 bases; J trimming: 3 bases; junction bases outside the gene matches: 5. The CDR3 here is CATKGLADYNEQFF. The DNA of the CDR3 is TGTGCCACCAAGGGACTAGCGGACTACAATGAGCAGTTCTTC.

The chain couples TRBV6-1 to TRBJ1-1; 7 bases fit TRBD1. The ends lost 4 bases at V and 4 bases at J; junction bases unmatched: 3. Germline V gives CDR1 MNHNS, CDR2 SASEGT. The CDR3 covers 13 residues. The CDR3 spells CASSVEGATEAFF. As DNA, the CDR3 is TGTGCCAGCAGTGTGGAGGGGGCCACTGAAGCTTTCTTT.

This clone has more than one count but fewer than ten. Other DNA sequences in the sample encode the same CDR3. The chain uses TRBV6-5 and TRBJ2-1; D is undetermined. Deletions cut 0 bases from V and 2 bases from J, with 8 bases between. This CDR3 is 15 amino acids long. The germline gives CDR1 MNHEY, CDR2 SVGAGI. Here the CDR3 DNA reads TGTGCCAGCAGTTACTCTCCCGAAGCCTACAATGAGCAGTTCTTC. Protein: CASSYSPEAYNEQFF.

A few counts support this clone. The chain joins TRBV6-1 to TRBJ1-3; D perhaps matches TRBD1 (5 bases). Per germline, CDR1 MNHNS and CDR2 SASEGT. The V end lost 2 bases, the J end lost 9 bases, and 11 bases lay between the germline ends. The CDR3 has 13 amino acids. CDR3 residues: CASSEQGIPTIYF. The CDR3 DNA follows: TGTGCCAGCAGTGAACAGGGAATTCCCACCATATATTTT.

Here the CDR3 reads CASSFGTGGIEAFF. As DNA, the CDR3 is TGCGCCAGCAGCTTTGGGACAGGGGGCATTGAAGCTTTCTTT. The gene calls are TRBV5-1 and TRBJ1-1; 12 positions agree with TRBD1. This CDR3 region has 14 residues. J gave up 7 bases and V 2 bases, and 3 bases lay outside the gene matches. From germline, CDR1 is SGHRS and CDR2 YFSETQ.

This chain uses TRBV18 with TRBJ2-3; D gene uncertain. Germline-derived CDR1 and CDR2 are KGHSH and LQKENI. CDR3 length equals 13 residues. The ends were cut back, 5 bases at V and 6 bases at J, with 12 bases in the middle. CDR3 in DNA: TGTGCCAGCTCATCACGATCCCTGGATACGCAGTATTTT. It encodes CASSSRSLDTQYF.

In its sample, this clone was seen once. V gene TRBV11-2 combines with J gene TRBJ2-5; perhaps TRBD2 as D (6 bases). V was clipped by 1 base and J by 7 bases, with 25 bases between them. The CDR3 totals 18 residues. Germline values: CDR1 SGHAT, CDR2 FQNNGV. Written as DNA, the CDR3 is TGTGCCAGCAGCTTAGGGGTCGGGAGACATTTTCCCGGGTGGACCCAGTACTTC. This codes for CASSLGVGRHFPGWTQYF.

This CDR3 reads CASRVAGEYNEQFF. CDR3 sequence (DNA): TGCGCCAGCCGCGTAGCGGGAGAATACAATGAGCAGTTCTTC. The genes are TRBV5-1 and TRBJ2-1; the match to TRBD2 covers 9 bases. Germline V gene data show CDR1 as SGHRS and CDR2 as YFSETQ. This CDR3 contains 14 residues. V was clipped by 7 bases and J by 4 bases; unmatched bases: 6. Full variable domain (remainder filled in from reference TRBV5-1 and TRBJ2-1): KAGVTQTPRYLIKTRGQQVTLSCSPISGHRSVSWYQQTPGQGLQFLFEYFSETQRNKGNFPGRFSGRQFSNSRSEMNVSTLELGDSALYLCASRVAGEYNEQFFGPGTRLTVL.